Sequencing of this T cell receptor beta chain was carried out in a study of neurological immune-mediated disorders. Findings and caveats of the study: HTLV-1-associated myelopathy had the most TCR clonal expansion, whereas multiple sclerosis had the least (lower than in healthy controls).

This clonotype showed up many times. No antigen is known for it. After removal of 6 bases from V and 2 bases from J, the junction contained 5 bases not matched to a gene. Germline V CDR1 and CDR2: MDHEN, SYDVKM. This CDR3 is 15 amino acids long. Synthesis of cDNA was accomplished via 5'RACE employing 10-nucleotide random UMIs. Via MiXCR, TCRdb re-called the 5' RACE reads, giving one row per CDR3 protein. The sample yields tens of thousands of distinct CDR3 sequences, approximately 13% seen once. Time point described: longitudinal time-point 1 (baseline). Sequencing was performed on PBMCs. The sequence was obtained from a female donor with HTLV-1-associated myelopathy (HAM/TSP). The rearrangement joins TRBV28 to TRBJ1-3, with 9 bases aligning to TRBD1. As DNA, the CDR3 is TGTGCCAGCAGCCCGGGACAGGGAACTGGAAACACCATATATTTT. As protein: CASSPGQGTGNTIYF.